These T cell receptor beta chains were read from a single sample in a study of cytomegalovirus exposure and HLA in healthy donors. Method: immunoSEQ multiplex PCR; TCRdb's copy keeps in-frame clones and lacks some. This sample has 80,000 to 100,000 clones, with over 70% found just once. The sample was PBMCs. The receptors derive from a man aged 45-65 years in good health and CMV-seropositive. Both conserved end residues are part of each CDR3. Fields, in order: D gene, V gene, clone size, CDR3 length, J gene, CDR3 DNA, CDR3 protein. A D gene is named only where the DNA matches it firmly. The size field is filled for only some rows; it gives once, few, many or a size class.

TRBD1	TRBV19	NA	15	TRBJ1-3	TGTGCCAGTAGTCGGGACAGGTTCTCTGGAAACACCATATATTTT	CASSRDRFSGNTIYF
NA	TRBV10-3	NA	15	TRBJ1-1	TGTGCCATCAGTGAGTCCGGTGGCGGTAACACTGAAGCTTTCTTT	CAISESGGGNTEAFF
TRBD1	TRBV10-3	NA	13	TRBJ1-2	TGTGCCATCAATCCAGGGGGCGACTATGGCTACCCCTTC	CAINPGGDYGYPF
NA	TRBV19	NA	14	TRBJ2-7	TGTGCCAGTAGCCGCCAGGTGAGCTCCTACGAGCAGTACTTC	CASSRQVSSYEQYF
NA	TRBV5-6	NA	16	TRBJ1-2	TGTGCCAGCAGCCAAGCGGGGGCGTCGAAGAACTATGGCTACCCCTTC	CASSQAGASKNYGYPF
TRBD1	TRBV5-1	NA	17	TRBJ1-4	TGCGCCAGCAGCTCCAATCTAATGACAGGGCCATTTGAAAAACTGTTTTTT	CASSSNLMTGPFEKLFF
TRBD1	TRBV4-1	NA	15	TRBJ1-4	TGCGCCAGCAGCCAACCGGGACAGGGCCATGAAAAACTGTTTTTT	CASSQPGQGHEKLFF
TRBD2	TRBV6-6	once	15	TRBJ2-1	TGTGCCAGCATCCTCGCGGGGGGCGAATACAATGAGCAGTTCTTC	CASILAGGEYNEQFF
NA	TRBV4-1	NA	14	TRBJ1-4	TGCGCCAGCAGCACAACAGGGACCAATGAAAAACTGTTTTTT	CASSTTGTNEKLFF
TRBD1	TRBV19	NA	16	TRBJ1-6	TGTGCCAGTAGTCCAGCCGGGACAGAACATAATTCACCCCTCCACTTT	CASSPAGTEHNSPLHF
TRBD1	TRBV10-3	NA	13	TRBJ2-7	TGTGCCATCAGGGGGGACAGCGTTTACGAGCAGTACTTC	CAIRGDSVYEQYF
NA	TRBV5-6	few	15	TRBJ1-3	TGTGCCAGCAGACGACAGGTGGGGACTGGAAACACCATATATTTT	CASRRQVGTGNTIYF
TRBD2	TRBV29-1	NA	14	TRBJ2-3	TGCAGCGCTCGACTAGCGGGGGGCACAGATACGCAGTATTTT	CSARLAGGTDTQYF
TRBD1	TRBV19	NA	16	TRBJ1-2	TGTGCCAGTACCCCAGGGACAGCTTCCTCTAACTATGGCTACACCTTC	CASTPGTASSNYGYTF
NA	TRBV19	few	13	TRBJ1-2	TGTGCCAGTAGCCAGAGGGTTTGGTATGGCTACACCTTC	CASSQRVWYGYTF
NA	TRBV7-9	NA	15	TRBJ1-5	TGTGCCAGCAGCTTAGGTGACATAAGCAATCAGCCCCAGCATTTT	CASSLGDISNQPQHF
TRBD1	TRBV5-1	NA	17	TRBJ2-3	TGCGCCAGCAGCATGGAGGGCAGGGGGCGGGTCACAGATACGCAGTATTTT	CASSMEGRGRVTDTQYF
NA	TRBV7-9	NA	14	TRBJ1-2	TGTGCCAGCAGCTTTAATCGGGATACGGGTGGCTACACCTTC	CASSFNRDTGGYTF
NA	TRBV10-3	NA	15	TRBJ1-3	TGTGCCATCAGTGACGCAGGTTCCTCTGGAAACACCATATATTTT	CAISDAGSSGNTIYF
NA	TRBV4-1	NA	16	TRBJ1-5	TGCGCCAGCAGCCAATCCCCAGGGTTCCTCAATCAGCCCCAGAATTTT	CASSQSPGFLNQPQNF
NA	TRBV7-6	NA	14	TRBJ1-5	TGTGCCAGCAGCTTAGACAGCATCAATCAGCCCCAGCATTTT	CASSLDSINQPQHF
NA	TRBV15	NA	15	TRBJ2-5	TGTGCCACCAGCAGAGATTTCGGGGGTCGGGAGACCCAGTACTTC	CATSRDFGGRETQYF
NA	TRBV28	few	13	TRBJ1-2	TGTGCCAGCCGTAGGGAGGGGAGTGGAGGCTACCCCTTC	CASRREGSGGYPF
NA	TRBV11-2	NA	15	TRBJ2-1	TGTGCCAGCAGCTTATCTCGAGGGGGTAACAATGAGCAGTTCTTC	CASSLSRGGNNEQFF
TRBD1	TRBV19	NA	19	TRBJ1-4	TGTGCCAGTAGGCATTACAGGGGGAATATACAAGCAACTAATGAAAAACTGTTTTTT	CASRHYRGNIQATNEKLFF
NA	TRBV7-2	NA	15	TRBJ2-3	TGTGCCAGCAGCACTCTCCCGGGGGGCACAGATACGCAGTATTTT	CASSTLPGGTDTQYF
NA	TRBV30	NA	14	TRBJ2-5	TGTGCCTGGAGTATATGGCCTGTCCAAGAGACCCAGTACTTC	CAWSIWPVQETQYF
TRBD1	TRBV9	NA	15	TRBJ2-5	TGTGCCAGCAGCCCTAGGGGGACAGGGGGAGAGACCCAGTACTTC	CASSPRGTGGETQYF
NA	TRBV4-2	few	14	TRBJ2-7	TGTGCCAGCAGCCAGACAGAACTCTCCTACGAGCAGTACTTC	CASSQTELSYEQYF
TRBD1	TRBV19	NA	12	TRBJ1-2	TGTGCCAGTAGTATAGCCTCCGACAGGGCGGCCTTC	CASSIASDRAAF
NA	TRBV6-5	NA	12	TRBJ1-2	TGTGCCAGCAGCGCGGGGATCGGTGGCTACACCTTC	CASSAGIGGYTF
TRBD2	TRBV6-1	NA	15	TRBJ2-7	TGTGCCAGCATTCTAGCGGGGGGCTCTTCCTACGAGCAGTACTTC	CASILAGGSSYEQYF
NA	TRBV5-6	NA	13	TRBJ1-2	TGTGCCAGCAGCTTGAGCGGGGACTATGGCTACACCTTC	CASSLSGDYGYTF
TRBD1	TRBV5-1	NA	18	TRBJ1-1	TGCGCCAGCAGCTTGGAATCCCAGGGGGCGGGAGTGAACACTGAAGCTTTCTTT	CASSLESQGAGVNTEAFF
TRBD2	TRBV9	NA	14	TRBJ2-7	TGTGCCAGCAGCGTAAGCGGGGGGTCCTACGAGCAGTACTTC	CASSVSGGSYEQYF